The 20 T cell receptor beta chains given below trace back to one sample, sequenced in a study of cytomegalovirus exposure and HLA in healthy donors. The repertoire was sequenced with immunoSEQ multiplex PCR; TCRdb's copy has only in-frame clones and lacks some. The sample contains hundreds of thousands of clones, over 80% of which appear only once. Source material: PBMCs. These receptors originate from a woman aged 18-30 years in good health and CMV-seronegative.

CDR3 sequence (DNA): TGTGCCAGCTCACCTACAGCGGACTCACAGAAACTGTTTTTT. Translating it yields CASSPTADSQKLFF. The chain joins TRBV18 to TRBJ1-4; D is unclear. V gave up 3 bases and J gave up 11 bases, with 16 bases separating them. Germline V gene lookup returns CDR1 KGHSH and CDR2 LQKENI. This CDR3 comprises 14 residues. The entire variable domain, with the rest obtained from reference TRBV18 and TRBJ1-4, is as follows: NAGVMQNPRHLVRRRGQEARLRCSPMKGHSHVYWYRQLPEEGLKFMVYLQKENIIDESGMPKERFSAEFPKEGPSILRIQQVVRGDSAAYFCASSPTADSQKLFFGSGTQLSVL.

The count of this clone is one. The chain carries TRBV5-6 and TRBJ2-1, with D hard to call. CDR1 and CDR2 (germline): SGHDT, YYEEEE. Trimming removed 2 bases at V and 2 bases at J, with 14 bases between. The CDR3 extends over 16 amino acids. As DNA, the CDR3 is TGTGCCAGCAGCTTCCAGACGGGTCGGGCCTACAATGAGCAGTTCTTC. Translating it yields CASSFQTGRAYNEQFF.

This sequence joins TRBV28 and TRBJ2-7, with D possibly TRBD2 on 6 matching bases. There are 16 residues in the CDR3. The germline V and J ends were trimmed by 6 bases and 0 bases, with 18 bases remaining between them. Germline lookup yields CDR1 MDHEN and CDR2 SYDVKM. The CDR3 nucleotides are TGTGCCAGCAGCTTTGAGGCTAGCGCGGCCTCCTACGAGCAGTACTTC. It encodes CASSFEASAASYEQYF.

The chain carries TRBV6-5 and TRBJ2-1, with D possibly TRBD2 on 7 matching bases. V was pared by 3 bases and J by 7 bases, with 13 bases between. The CDR3 is 14 amino acids. The germline V gene encodes CDR1 MNHEY and CDR2 SVGAGI. CDR3 in DNA: TGTGCCAGCAGTTATCGGGGGGCGGGGAATGAGCAGTTCTTC. Residues: CASSYRGAGNEQFF.

The rearrangement links TRBV7-8 to TRBJ2-7; TRBD2 is a possible D gene (7 bases). V gave up 5 bases and J gave up 2 bases, with 13 bases separating them. This CDR3 contains 14 residues. CDR1 SGHVS and CDR2 FQNEAQ come from the germline V gene. The CDR3 DNA reads as TGTGCCAGCAGCAGGGGGGCGGGGGCCTACGAGCAGTACTTC. Protein: CASSRGAGAYEQYF.

The rearrangement links TRBV11-3 to TRBJ2-1; D gene unclear. This CDR3 spans 17 amino acids. Germline CDR1 reads SGHNT; CDR2 reads YENEEA. Trimming took 0 bases from V and 2 from J, leaving 14 bases between them. CDR3 in DNA: TGTGCCAGCAGCTTAGACCGCGGTCCCCGAACCTACAATGAGCAGTTCTTC. This sequence encodes CASSLDRGPRTYNEQFF.

This chain joins TRBV19 and TRBJ2-1, with TRBD2 matching over 7 bases. After removal of 6 bases from V and 0 bases from J, the junction contained 5 bases not matched to a gene. This CDR3 spans 15 amino acids. Looked up from germline, CDR1 is LNHDA and CDR2 is SQIVND (reference sequence). The CDR3 bases are TGTGCCAGTAGATGGACTAGTAGCTCCTACAATGAGCAGTTCTTC. It translates to CASRWTSSSYNEQFF.

The chain joins TRBV18 to TRBJ2-1; 11 nucleotides match TRBD2. Germline-derived CDR1 and CDR2 are KGHSH and LQKENI. The CDR3 contains 17 residues. Germline trimming cut 1 base from V and 4 bases from J; bases unmatched to any gene: 6. The CDR3 bases are TGTGCCAGCTCACCACGGGGACTAGCGGTGACTTACAATGAGCAGTTCTTC. As protein: CASSPRGLAVTYNEQFF.

This chain joins TRBV5-4 and TRBJ2-7, with D tentatively TRBD1 (5 bases). CDR3 length: 13 residues. V shed 0 bases and J shed 3 bases, with 7 bases lying between them. Germline CDR1 and CDR2: SGHNT and YYREEE (reference sequence). CDR3 in DNA: TGTGCCAGCAGCTTGGGACAGCTCTACGAGCAGTACTTC. Its protein is CASSLGQLYEQYF.

As for this clone: Other DNA sequences from this sample encode an identical CDR3 as well. This chain uses TRBV27 with TRBJ1-1; D unresolved. Germline values: CDR1 MNHEY, CDR2 SMNVEV (reference sequence). V gave up 6 bases and J gave up 0 bases, with 11 bases separating them. The CDR3 is 14 amino acids. Here the CDR3 DNA reads TGTGCCAGCAGCTCCGGACTTATGAACACTGAAGCTTTCTTT. Its protein product is CASSSGLMNTEAFF.

DNA for the CDR3: TGTGCCAGCAGCCCCGCGCGGAGGGGGGAGCAGTACTTC. It encodes CASSPARRGEQYF. This rearrangement joins TRBV7-3 to TRBJ2-7, with D perhaps TRBD1 or TRBD2 (6 bases each). The CDR3 length is 13 residues. Germline-derived CDR1 and CDR2 are SGHTA and FQGTGA. V lost 5 bases and J 7 bases, leaving 15 bases between the germline ends.

The chain joins TRBV27 to TRBJ2-1; no reliable D call. The CDR3 length is 14 residues. Germline values: CDR1 MNHEY, CDR2 SMNVEV (reference sequence). Trimming stripped 1 base from V and 2 bases from J, with 6 bases between. The CDR3, as DNA: TGTGCCAGCAGTTTATTCGGCCCCTACAATGAGCAGTTCTTC. Protein sequence: CASSLFGPYNEQFF.

V usage is TRBV27 and J usage is TRBJ2-3, with 14 nucleotides matching TRBD2. The CDR3 totals 17 residues. V lost 4 bases and J lost 4; bases outside the gene matches: 7. Germline V CDR1 and CDR2: MNHEY, SMNVEV (reference sequence). CDR3 bases: TGTGCCAGCAGTTCGCCCCGGACTAGCGGGAGGCCAGATACGCAGTATTTT. Translating it yields CASSSPRTSGRPDTQYF.

This chain joins TRBV29-1 and TRBJ2-2, with D tentatively TRBD2 (5 bases). This CDR3 is built from 17 residues. Germline CDR1 is SQVTM and CDR2 is ANQGSEA. V was cut by 0 bases and J by 7 bases, with 21 bases left in between. CDR3 coding DNA: TGCAGCGTTGAAGACCCCGTGGGTAAGGAGGACGTCGGGGAGCTGTTTTTT. Protein product: CSVEDPVGKEDVGELFF.

This sequence joins TRBV6-5 and TRBJ1-2; D not resolved. Germline CDR1 MNHEY, CDR2 SVGAGI. V shed 7 bases and J shed 3 bases, with 15 bases lying between them. There are 14 residues in the CDR3. The CDR3 here is CASTMTEDHYGYTF. CDR3 in DNA: TGTGCCAGCACCATGACGGAGGATCACTATGGCTACACCTTC.

This clone appeared once. The V gene is TRBV5-1, the J gene TRBJ2-1; 8 bases match TRBD2. V trimming: 1 base; J trimming: 7 bases; junction bases outside the gene matches: 7. CDR3 length equals 15 residues. Germline loops: CDR1 SGHRS, CDR2 YFSETQ. The CDR3, as DNA: TGCGCCAGCAGCTTGTACGGGAGGGCCGGGAATGAGCAGTTCTTC. It specifies CASSLYGRAGNEQFF. The complete variable domain, with remaining parts taken from reference TRBV5-1 and TRBJ2-1, reads KAGVTQTPRYLIKTRGQQVTLSCSPISGHRSVSWYQQTPGQGLQFLFEYFSETQRNKGNFPGRFSGRQFSNSRSEMNVSTLELGDSALYLCASSLYGRAGNEQFFGPGTRLTVL.

The CDR3 spells CASSLDTDSLFGQQYF. CDR3 in DNA: TGTGCCAGCAGCTTAGATACGGACAGCCTATTCGGACAGCAGTACTTC. V and J are TRBV7-6 and TRBJ2-7; TRBD1 might be the D (6 bases). The CDR3 sequence is 16 residues long. The germline V gene encodes CDR1 SGHVS and CDR2 FNYEAQ. Trimming pared 1 base from V and 8 bases from J, leaving 21 bases between.

This clone was seen once. This chain joins TRBV25-1 and TRBJ1-4; unclear D gene. The CDR3 extends over 13 amino acids. Germline assignment: CDR1 MGHDK and CDR2 SYGVNS. The V and J ends lost 3 bases and 4 bases respectively, with 6 bases between them. The CDR3 region is CASSETVNEKLFF. In DNA, the CDR3 is TGTGCCAGCAGTGAGACGGTTAATGAAAAACTGTTTTTT.

Only a few counts were recorded for this clone. The chain is built from TRBV10-3 and TRBJ1-2; TRBD1 matches 9 bases. This CDR3 has 15 amino acids. The germline V gene has CDR1 ENHRY and CDR2 SYGVKD. Unmatched junction bases numbered 11, after V lost 4 bases and J lost 8 bases. This chain's CDR3 is CAISALPGTGSGYTF. In nucleotides, the CDR3 is TGTGCCATCAGTGCGTTACCCGGGACAGGGAGCGGCTACACCTTC.

The chain is built from TRBV5-1 and TRBJ2-1; 9 nucleotides match TRBD1. In germline, CDR1 is SGHRS, CDR2 YFSETQ. CDR3 length: 13 amino acids. V gave up 4 bases and J gave up 7 bases; unmatched junction bases: 3. CDR3 loop: CASSRDRENEQFF. The CDR3 region has the DNA TGCGCCAGCAGCAGGGACAGGGAGAATGAGCAGTTCTTC.